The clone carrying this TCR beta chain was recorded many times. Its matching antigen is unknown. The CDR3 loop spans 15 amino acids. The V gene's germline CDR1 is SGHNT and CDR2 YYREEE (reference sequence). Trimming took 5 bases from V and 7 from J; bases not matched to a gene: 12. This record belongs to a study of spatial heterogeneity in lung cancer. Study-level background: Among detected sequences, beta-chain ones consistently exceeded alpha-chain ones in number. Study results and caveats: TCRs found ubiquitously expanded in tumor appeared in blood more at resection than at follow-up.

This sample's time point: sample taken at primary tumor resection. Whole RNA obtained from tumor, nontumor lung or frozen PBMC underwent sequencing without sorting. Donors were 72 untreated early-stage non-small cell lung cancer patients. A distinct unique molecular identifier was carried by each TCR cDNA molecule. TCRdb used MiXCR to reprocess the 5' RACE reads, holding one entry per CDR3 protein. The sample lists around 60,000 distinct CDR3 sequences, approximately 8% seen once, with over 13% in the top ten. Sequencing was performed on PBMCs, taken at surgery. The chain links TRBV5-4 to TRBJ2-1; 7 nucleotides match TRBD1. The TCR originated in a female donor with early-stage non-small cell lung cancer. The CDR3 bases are TGTGCCAGCAGATCAGGGGACAGTTGGGATAATGAGCAGTTCTTC. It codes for CASRSGDSWDNEQFF.